This TCR beta chain was obtained from a study of blood T cell repertoires in COVID-19. Germline values: CDR1 LGHDT, CDR2 YNNKEL (reference sequence). The CDR3 extends over 16 amino acids. Trimming shortened V by 4 bases and J by 7 bases, and 19 bases separated the two germline ends. Sequencing was performed with immunoSEQ multiplex PCR; in TCRdb, only in-frame clones are kept and a portion is missing. This sample has roughly 120,000 clones; 92% occur once, and the top ten carry 2.1%. This chain connects TRBV3-1 (or the pseudogene TRBV3-2) to TRBJ1-4; maybe TRBD1 (6 bases). Sequencing was done on a sample of peripheral blood. This TCR was sampled from a man in his fifties with COVID-19, enrolled during active disease. CDR3 amino acids: CASSPPGGGLGEKLFF. CDR3 coding DNA: TGTGCCAGCAGCCCCCCGGGGGGGGGCTTAGGTGAAAAACTGTTTTTT.